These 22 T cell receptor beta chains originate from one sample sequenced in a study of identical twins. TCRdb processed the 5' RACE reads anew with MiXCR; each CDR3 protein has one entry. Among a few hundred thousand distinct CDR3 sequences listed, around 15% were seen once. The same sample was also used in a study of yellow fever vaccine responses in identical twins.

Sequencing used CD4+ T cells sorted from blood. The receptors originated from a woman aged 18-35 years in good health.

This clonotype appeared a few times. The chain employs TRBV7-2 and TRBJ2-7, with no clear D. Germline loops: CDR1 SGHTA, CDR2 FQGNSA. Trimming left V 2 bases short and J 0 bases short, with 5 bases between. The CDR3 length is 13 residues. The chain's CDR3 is CASSLKSSYEQYV. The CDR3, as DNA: TGTGCCAGCAGCTTAAAGAGCTCCTACGAGCAGTACGTC.

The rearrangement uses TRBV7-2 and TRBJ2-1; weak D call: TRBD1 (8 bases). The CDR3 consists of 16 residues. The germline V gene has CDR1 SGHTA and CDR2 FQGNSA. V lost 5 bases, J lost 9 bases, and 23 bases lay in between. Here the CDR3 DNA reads TGTGCCAGCAGCAAGCATGGACAGGGACGCGGGAGTGAGCAGTTCTTC. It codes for CASSKHGQGRGSEQFF. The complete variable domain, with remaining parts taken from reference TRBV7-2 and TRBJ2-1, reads GAGVSQSPSNKVTEKGKDVELRCDPISGHTALYWYRQSLGQGLEFLIYFQGNSAPDKSGLPSDRFSAERTGGSVSTLTIQRTQQEDSAVYLCASSKHGQGRGSEQFFGPGTRLTVL.

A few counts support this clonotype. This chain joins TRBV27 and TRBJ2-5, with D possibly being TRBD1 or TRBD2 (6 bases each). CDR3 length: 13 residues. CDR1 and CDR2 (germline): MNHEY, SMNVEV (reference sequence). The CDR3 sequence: CASRGGNQETQYF. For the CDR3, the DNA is TGTGCTTCACGAGGGGGGAACCAAGAGACCCAGTACTTC.

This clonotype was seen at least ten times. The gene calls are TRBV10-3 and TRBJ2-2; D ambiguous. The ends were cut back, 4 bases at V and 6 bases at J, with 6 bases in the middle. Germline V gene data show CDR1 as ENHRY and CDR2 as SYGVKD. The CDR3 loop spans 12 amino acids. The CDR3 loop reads CAISGSSGELFF. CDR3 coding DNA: TGTGCCATCAGTGGAAGCTCCGGGGAGCTGTTTTTT.

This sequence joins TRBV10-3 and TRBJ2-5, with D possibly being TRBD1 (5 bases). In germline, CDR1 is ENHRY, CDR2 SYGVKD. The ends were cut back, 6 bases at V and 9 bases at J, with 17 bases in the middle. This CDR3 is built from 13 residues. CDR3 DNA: TGTGCCATCAGGGACACGGCCTCGCCTTCCCAGTACTTC. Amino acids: CAIRDTASPSQYF.

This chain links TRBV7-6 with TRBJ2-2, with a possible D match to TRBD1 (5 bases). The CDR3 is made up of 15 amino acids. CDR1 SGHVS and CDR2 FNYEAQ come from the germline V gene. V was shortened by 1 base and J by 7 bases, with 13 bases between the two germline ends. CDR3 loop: CASSLDVSGLGELFF. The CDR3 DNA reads TGTGCCAGCAGCTTAGACGTCTCAGGGCTCGGGGAGCTGTTTTTT.

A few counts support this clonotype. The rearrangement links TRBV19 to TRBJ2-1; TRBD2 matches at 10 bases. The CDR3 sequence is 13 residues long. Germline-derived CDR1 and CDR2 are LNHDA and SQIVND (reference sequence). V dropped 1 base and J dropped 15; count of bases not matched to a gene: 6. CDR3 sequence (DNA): TGTGCCAGTAGTATAGCTAGCGGGAGCTCAAGGTTCTTC. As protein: CASSIASGSSRFF.

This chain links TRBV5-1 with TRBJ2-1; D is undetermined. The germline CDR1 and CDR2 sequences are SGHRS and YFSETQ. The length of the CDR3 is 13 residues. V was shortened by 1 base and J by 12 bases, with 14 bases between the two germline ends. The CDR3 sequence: CASSLFSVDGQFF. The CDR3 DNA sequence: TGCGCCAGCAGCTTGTTCTCAGTCGATGGGCAGTTCTTC.

The chain's CDR3 is CATSTQGEETQYF. The CDR3 coding sequence is TGTGCCACCAGCACACAGGGAGAAGAGACCCAGTACTTC. This chain connects TRBV24-1 to TRBJ2-5; D is perhaps TRBD1 (6 bases). V lost 7 bases to trimming and J lost 3 bases, with 11 bases between them. The CDR3 consists of 13 residues. CDR1 and CDR2 from the germline V gene are KGHDR and SFDVKD.

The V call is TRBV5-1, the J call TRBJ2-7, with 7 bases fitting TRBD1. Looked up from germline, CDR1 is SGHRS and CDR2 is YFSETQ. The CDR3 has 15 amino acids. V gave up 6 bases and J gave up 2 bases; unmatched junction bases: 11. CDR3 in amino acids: CASKLFQGTAYEQYF. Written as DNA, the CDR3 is TGCGCCAGCAAACTCTTTCAGGGGACAGCCTACGAGCAGTACTTC. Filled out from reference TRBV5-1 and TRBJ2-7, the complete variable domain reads KAGVTQTPRYLIKTRGQQVTLSCSPISGHRSVSWYQQTPGQGLQFLFEYFSETQRNKGNFPGRFSGRQFSNSRSEMNVSTLELGDSALYLCASKLFQGTAYEQYFGPGTRLTVT.

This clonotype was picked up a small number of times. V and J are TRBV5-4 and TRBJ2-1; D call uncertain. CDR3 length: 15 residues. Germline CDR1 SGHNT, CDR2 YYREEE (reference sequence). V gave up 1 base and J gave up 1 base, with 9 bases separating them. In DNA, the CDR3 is TGTGCCAGCAGCTTGTCCAGCAATTCCTACAATGAGCAGTTCTTC. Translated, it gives CASSLSSNSYNEQFF.

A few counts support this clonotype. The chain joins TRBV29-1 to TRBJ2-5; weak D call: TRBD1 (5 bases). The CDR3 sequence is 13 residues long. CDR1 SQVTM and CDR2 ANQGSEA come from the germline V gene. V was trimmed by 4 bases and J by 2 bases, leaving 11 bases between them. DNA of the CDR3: TGCAGCGTTGGCCGGCAGGGACAAGAGACCCAGTACTTC. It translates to CSVGRQGQETQYF.

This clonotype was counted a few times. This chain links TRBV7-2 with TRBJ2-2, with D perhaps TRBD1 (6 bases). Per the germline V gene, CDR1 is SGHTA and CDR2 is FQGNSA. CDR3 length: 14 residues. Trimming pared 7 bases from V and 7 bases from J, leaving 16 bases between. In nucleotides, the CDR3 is TGTGCCAGCACCAGGGGCAGGGGTATCGGGGAGCTGTTTTTT. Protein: CASTRGRGIGELFF.

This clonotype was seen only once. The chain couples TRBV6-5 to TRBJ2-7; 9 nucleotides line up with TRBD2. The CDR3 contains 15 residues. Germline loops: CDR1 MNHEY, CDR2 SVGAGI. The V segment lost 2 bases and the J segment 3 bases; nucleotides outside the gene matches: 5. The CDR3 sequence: CASSYAGLAYYEQYF. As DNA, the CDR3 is TGTGCCAGCAGTTACGCCGGACTAGCGTACTACGAGCAGTACTTC.

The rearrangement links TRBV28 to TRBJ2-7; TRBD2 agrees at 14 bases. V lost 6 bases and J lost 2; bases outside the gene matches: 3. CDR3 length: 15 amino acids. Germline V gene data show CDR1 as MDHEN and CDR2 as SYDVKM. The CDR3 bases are TGTGCCAGCAGACAGACTAGCGGGGGGGCCTACGAGCAGTACGTC. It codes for CASRQTSGGAYEQYV.

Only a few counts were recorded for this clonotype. The CDR3 DNA is TGTGCCAGCTCACCACCGGGGGGGAGCAATGAGCAGTTCTTC. Translating it yields CASSPPGGSNEQFF. This rearrangement joins TRBV18 to TRBJ2-1; 7 bases agree with TRBD2. With 0 bases clipped from V and 6 bases from J, the junction kept 2 bases outside the gene matches. The CDR3 contains 14 residues. Germline V gene sequence: CDR1 KGHSH, CDR2 LQKENI.

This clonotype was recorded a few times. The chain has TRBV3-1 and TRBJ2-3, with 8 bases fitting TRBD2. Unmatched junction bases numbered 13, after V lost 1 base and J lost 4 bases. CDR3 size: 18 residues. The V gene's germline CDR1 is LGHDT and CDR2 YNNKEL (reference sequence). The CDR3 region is CASSQGEIAGRSADTQYF. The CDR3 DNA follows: TGTGCCAGCAGCCAAGGGGAGATAGCGGGGAGATCGGCAGATACGCAGTATTTT.

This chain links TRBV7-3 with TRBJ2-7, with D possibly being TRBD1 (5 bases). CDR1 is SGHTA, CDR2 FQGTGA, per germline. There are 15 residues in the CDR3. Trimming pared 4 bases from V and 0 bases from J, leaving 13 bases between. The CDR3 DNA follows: TGTGCCAGCAGCTCAGGGCCCCCCGGCTCCTACGAGCAGTACTTC. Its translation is CASSSGPPGSYEQYF.

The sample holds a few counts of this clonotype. CDR3 sequence reads: CASSFRGGGSYEQYV. Written as DNA, the CDR3 is TGTGCCAGCAGCTTTAGGGGAGGGGGATCCTACGAGCAGTACGTC. V is TRBV7-2 and J is TRBJ2-7; weak D call: TRBD2 (7 bases). CDR1 is SGHTA, CDR2 FQGNSA, per germline. This CDR3 is 15 amino acids long. V lost 3 bases and J 1 base, leaving 13 bases between the germline ends.

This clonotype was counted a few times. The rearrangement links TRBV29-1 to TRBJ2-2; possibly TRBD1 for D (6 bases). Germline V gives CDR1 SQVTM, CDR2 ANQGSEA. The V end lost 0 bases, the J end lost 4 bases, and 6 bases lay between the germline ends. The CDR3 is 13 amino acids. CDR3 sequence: CSVEDRGTGELFF. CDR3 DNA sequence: TGCAGCGTTGAAGACAGGGGCACCGGGGAGCTGTTTTTT.

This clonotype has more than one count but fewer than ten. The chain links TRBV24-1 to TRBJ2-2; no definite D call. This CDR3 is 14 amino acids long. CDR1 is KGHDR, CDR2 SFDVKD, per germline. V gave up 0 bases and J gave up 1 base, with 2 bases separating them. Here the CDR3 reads CATSDLWNTGELFF. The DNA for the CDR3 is TGTGCCACCAGTGATTTGTGGAACACCGGGGAGCTGTTTTTT.

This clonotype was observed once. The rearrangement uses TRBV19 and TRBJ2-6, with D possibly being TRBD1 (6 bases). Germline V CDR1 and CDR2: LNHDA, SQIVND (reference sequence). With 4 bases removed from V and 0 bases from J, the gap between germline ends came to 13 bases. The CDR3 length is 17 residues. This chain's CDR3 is CASSRTDVTSGANVLTF. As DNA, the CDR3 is TGTGCCAGTAGTAGGACAGACGTGACCTCTGGGGCCAACGTCCTGACTTTC.